This T cell receptor beta chain comes out of a study of blood T cell repertoires in COVID-19. Study summary: PBMCs, B-cell-depleted T cells, or T cells provided the cDNA or gDNA that made up the material.

Germline values: CDR1 SNHLY, CDR2 FYNNEI. CDR3 length: 15 amino acids. V was clipped by 2 bases and J by 7 bases, with 14 bases between them. TCRdb keeps only in-frame clones here, not all; method: immunoSEQ multiplex PCR. The data show some 47,000 clones, about 80% seen once. The origin of this receptor is a human donor in a cohort sampled during active COVID-19. The chain is built from TRBV2 and TRBJ1-4; maybe TRBD1 (5 bases). The specimen was peripheral blood. This chain's CDR3 is CASSEQSQGLEKLFF. As DNA, the CDR3 is TGTGCCAGCAGTGAACAGTCCCAGGGACTTGAAAAACTGTTTTTT.